Reported below is one T cell receptor (beta chain). Researchers used genomic DNA as the template to profile TCR beta VDJ and CDR3. A single record per CDR3 protein comes from TCRdb applying MiXCR to the reads. Among some 140,000 distinct CDR3 sequences, over 50% were seen once, and the ten largest hold less than 15%. The record originates from a study of CD8+CD57+ T cells in acquired aplastic anemia. The overall study: Sorting CD4+ and CD8+ cells gave DNA averaging approximately 3 ug.

Germline assignment: CDR1 KGHDR and CDR2 SFDVKD. The length of the CDR3 is 13 residues. The V and J ends lost 9 bases and 0 bases respectively, with 7 bases between them. Patients included in sequencing had previously demonstrated CD8+CD57+ cell expansion by flow cytometry. This receptor was taken from a human donor with aplastic anemia. Sequenced sample: sorted CD4+, CD8+, or CD8+CD57+ T cells (not recorded which) from PBMCs. The V gene is TRBV24-1, the J gene TRBJ2-2; D is unresolved. CDR3 sequence reads: CATATANTGELFF. CDR3 DNA sequence: TGTGCCACCGCGACTGCGAACACCGGGGAGCTGTTTTTT.